One and the same sample provided the 25 T cell receptor beta chains below, sequenced in a study of T cells in Graves' hyperthyroidism and ophthalmopathy. Template material for amplifying TCR beta CDR3 regions consisted of RNA transcripts. A set of HTBI primers served as the primers for a first-round RT-PCR of the TCR CDR3. TCRdb analysed the multiplex PCR reads with MiXCR anew, one entry per CDR3 protein. The sample lists about 350,000 distinct CDR3 sequences, over 12% seen once, with around 20% in the top ten. Material for sequencing was blood. The receptors were sampled from a woman aged 60 to 75 with Graves' ophthalmopathy.

This clonotype was counted at least ten times. This rearrangement joins TRBV27 to TRBJ2-4, with D perhaps matching TRBD2 (6 bases). Looked up from germline, CDR1 is MNHEY and CDR2 is SMNVEV (reference sequence). V shed 5 bases and J shed 5 bases, with 19 bases lying between them. CDR3 length: 16 amino acids. In DNA form, the CDR3 reads TGTGCCAGCAGTCCCACCCCGGGACTTCTTGAAAACATTCAGTACTTC. It is translated as CASSPTPGLLENIQYF.

This clonotype appeared a few times. The rearrangement uses TRBV5-6 and TRBJ2-5; 14 bases are shared with TRBD2. The CDR3 is 18 amino acids. Germline V gives CDR1 SGHDT, CDR2 YYEEEE. Trimming took 3 bases from V and 1 from J; bases not matched to a gene: 8. The CDR3 coding sequence is TGTGCCAGCAGCTGGGGACTAGCGGGGGCCCTCACCCAAGAGACCCAGTACTTC. Residues: CASSWGLAGALTQETQYF.

This clonotype was seen a handful of times. This chain uses TRBV18 with TRBJ2-7; no clear D gene. The CDR3 loop spans 13 amino acids. V dropped 6 bases and J dropped 4 bases, with 13 bases sitting between them. CDR1 and CDR2 (germline): KGHSH, LQKENI. In DNA form, the CDR3 reads TGTGCCAGCTCCGCCCAACGAGAGTACGAGCAGTACTTC. It specifies CASSAQREYEQYF.

This rearrangement joins TRBV4-2 to TRBJ2-4, with 9 bases matching TRBD1. J gave up 0 bases and V 2 bases, and 5 bases lay outside the gene matches. The CDR3 covers 17 residues. CDR1 and CDR2 from the germline V gene are LGHNA and YNFKEQ. The DNA of the CDR3 is TGTGCCAGCAGCCAAACAGGGGGCGACTTAGCCAAAAACATTCAGTACTTC. Protein sequence: CASSQTGGDLAKNIQYF.

This clonotype has a handful of counts. This chain joins TRBV19 and TRBJ2-2; the D gene is possibly TRBD2 (6 bases). This CDR3 has 16 amino acids. The V gene's germline CDR1 is LNHDA and CDR2 SQIVND (reference sequence). Trimming removed 3 bases from V and 5 bases from J, with 16 bases in between. The CDR3 protein is CASSMSRARGTGELFF. The CDR3 coding sequence is TGTGCCAGTAGTATGTCCCGGGCTCGGGGGACCGGGGAGCTGTTTTTT.

This clonotype was observed at least ten times. The chain carries TRBV7-8 and TRBJ1-1, with TRBD1 as a possible D gene (6 bases). This CDR3 has 18 residues. With 4 bases removed from V and 1 base from J, the gap between germline ends came to 22 bases. Germline CDR1 SGHVS, CDR2 FQNEAQ. The CDR3 DNA reads TGTGCCAGCAGCTCTGCATTTAGCAGGGGCGGTCGGAACACTGAAGCTTTCTTT. Translating it yields CASSSAFSRGGRNTEAFF.

Of note for this clonotype: One end of the junction does not line up with germline, which may come from a read error. The rearrangement uses TRBV6-1 and TRBJ2-7; 12 bases align to TRBD2. Looked up from germline, CDR1 is MNHNS and CDR2 is SASEGT. This CDR3 is built from 17 residues. The CDR3 here is CASSEGLAGGPGGEQYF. CDR3 nucleotides: TGCGCCAGCAGTGAAGGCCTAGCGGGAGGGCCGGGAGGCGAGCAGTACTTC.

This clonotype was recorded a few times. The chain employs TRBV4-2 and TRBJ2-2, with TRBD2 matching 10 bases. Trimming removed 4 bases from V and 3 bases from J; junction bases left unmatched: 5. Germline V gives CDR1 LGHNA, CDR2 YNFKEQ. There are 16 residues in the CDR3. The CDR3 sequence is CASSPPLAGDTGELFF. In DNA, the CDR3 is TGTGCCAGCAGCCCACCCCTAGCGGGAGACACCGGGGAGCTGTTTTTT.

This chain links TRBV5-1 with TRBJ2-7; the D gene is possibly TRBD2 (5 bases). CDR1 SGHRS and CDR2 YFSETQ come from the germline V gene. This CDR3 is 15 amino acids long. V was pared by 4 bases and J by 1 base, with 15 bases between. Written as DNA, the CDR3 is TGCGCCAGCAGCGTCCTAGGGAGTTGGTCCTACGAGCAGTACTTC. Protein sequence: CASSVLGSWSYEQYF.

This clonotype showed up just a few times. The chain's CDR3 is CASSFRAGGHGGDEQFF. CDR3 DNA: TGTGCCAGCAGTTTTCGAGCGGGAGGCCACGGAGGAGATGAGCAGTTCTTC. The chain combines TRBV27 with TRBJ2-1, with TRBD2 identical over 9 bases. Unmatched junction bases numbered 14, after V lost 3 bases and J lost 8 bases. Germline loops: CDR1 MNHEY, CDR2 SMNVEV (reference sequence). The CDR3 sequence is 17 residues long.

This clonotype appeared many times. This chain links TRBV5-1 with TRBJ2-1; D is unclear. The germline V and J ends were trimmed by 5 bases and 8 bases, with 14 bases remaining between them. The length of the CDR3 is 13 residues. From germline, CDR1 is SGHRS and CDR2 YFSETQ. The CDR3: CASSPFPDDEQFF. The CDR3 DNA reads as TGCGCCAGCAGTCCGTTTCCCGACGATGAGCAGTTCTTC.

This clonotype was observed at least ten times. The J gene is TRBJ2-1, the V gene TRBV12-3 or TRBV12-4, with TRBD2 matching 11 bases. V shed 7 bases and J 10 bases; nucleotides not matched to a gene: 15. CDR3 length equals 16 residues. CDR3 loop: CASKTTSGSRSGEQFF. The DNA for the CDR3 is TGTGCCAGCAAAACTACTAGCGGGAGTAGGTCAGGGGAGCAGTTCTTC.

V gene TRBV6-5 combines with J gene TRBJ2-6; 8 bases fit TRBD1. CDR1 and CDR2 from the germline V gene are MNHEY and SVGAGI. V lost 0 bases to trimming and J lost 0 bases; unmatched junction nucleotides: 4. The CDR3 extends over 18 amino acids. The CDR3 protein is CASSYSRTGSSGANVLTF. DNA of the CDR3: TGTGCCAGCAGTTACTCTCGGACAGGGAGCTCTGGGGCCAACGTCCTGACTTTC.

This clonotype appeared many times. This chain connects TRBV12-3 or TRBV12-4 to TRBJ2-1; 11 positions match TRBD2. The CDR3 covers 14 residues. The J segment lost 6 bases and the V segment lost 7 bases, leaving 5 bases of the junction unmatched. The CDR3 nucleotides read TGTGCCAGCACCACTAGCGGGAGCCTCAATGAGCAGTTCTTC. This encodes CASTTSGSLNEQFF.

In the case of this clonotype: A much larger clone lies one base from this, so it may be a read error. The chain combines TRBV5-1 with TRBJ2-7, with 9 bases identical to TRBD2. V was pared by 6 bases and J by 2 bases, with 3 bases of the junction left unmatched. Germline-derived CDR1 and CDR2 are SGHRS and YFSETQ. The CDR3 sequence is 13 residues long. The CDR3 region has the DNA TGCGCCAGCAAGCGGGAGGCGCCCTACGAGCAGTACTTC. Protein sequence: CASKREAPYEQYF.

The chain is built from TRBV15 and TRBJ2-4; weak D call: TRBD2 (5 bases). The V gene's germline CDR1 is LNHNV and CDR2 YYDKDF (reference sequence). This CDR3 comprises 16 residues. V was shortened by 7 bases and J by 5 bases, with 21 bases between the two germline ends. The CDR3 DNA follows: TGTGCCACCACCGACTTGAGGAGGCCCGGGGAAAACATTCAGTACTTC. Amino acid sequence: CATTDLRRPGENIQYF.

V usage is TRBV29-1 and J usage is TRBJ2-1, with 8 bases matching TRBD2. J lost 6 bases, V lost 1 base, and 11 bases had no gene match. The CDR3 is 16 amino acids. Germline CDR1 SQVTM, CDR2 ANQGSEA. The CDR3 nucleotides read TGCAGCGTTGAAGCCCAACTAGCGGAGACGGGCAATGAGCAGTTCTTC. This translates into CSVEAQLAETGNEQFF.

This clonotype was seen ten or more times. The chain joins TRBV28 to TRBJ2-7; perhaps TRBD2 as D (5 bases). The length of the CDR3 is 15 residues. V lost 1 base and J 0 bases, leaving 10 bases between the germline ends. Per the germline V gene, CDR1 is MDHEN and CDR2 is SYDVKM. The CDR3 bases are TGTGCCAGCAGTTTATCTCCGGGAAACTCCTACGAGCAGTACTTC. Encoded protein: CASSLSPGNSYEQYF.

The sample holds many counts of this clonotype. CDR3 region: CASSPRTLEVAFF. The CDR3 bases are TGTGCCAGCAGTCCCCGGACTTTGGAGGTCGCTTTCTTT. The gene calls are TRBV27 and TRBJ1-1; D not resolved. The CDR3 runs to 13 residues. Germline V CDR1 and CDR2: MNHEY, SMNVEV (reference sequence). Trimming removed 5 bases at V and 11 bases at J, with 18 bases between.

CDR3 protein: CASSPADPRWKLFF. The CDR3 DNA sequence: TGTGCCAGCAGCCCCGCGGACCCAAGGTGGAAACTGTTTTTT. V gene TRBV28 combines with J gene TRBJ1-4, with D unclear. From germline, CDR1 is MDHEN and CDR2 SYDVKM. CDR3 length equals 14 residues. Trimming pared 6 bases from V and 11 bases from J, leaving 19 bases between.

This clonotype was detected ten times or more. This sequence joins TRBV5-1 and TRBJ2-3; 9 bases fit TRBD1. Germline V lookup: CDR1 SGHRS, CDR2 YFSETQ. The CDR3 length is 15 residues. V gave up 4 bases and J gave up 0 bases; unmatched junction bases: 3. CDR3 region: CASSVQGASTDTQYF. The CDR3, as DNA: TGCGCCAGCAGCGTACAGGGGGCTAGCACAGATACGCAGTATTTT. Full variable domain (remainder filled in from reference TRBV5-1 and TRBJ2-3): KAGVTQTPRYLIKTRGQQVTLSCSPISGHRSVSWYQQTPGQGLQFLFEYFSETQRNKGNFPGRFSGRQFSNSRSEMNVSTLELGDSALYLCASSVQGASTDTQYFGPGTRLTVL.

This clonotype was picked up a small number of times. The chain links TRBV3-1 to TRBJ2-5, with TRBD2 matching over 14 bases. Germline CDR1 LGHDT, CDR2 YNNKEL (reference sequence). The CDR3 is 16 residues long. V was pared by 4 bases and J by 3 bases, with 4 bases of the junction left unmatched. The CDR3 region is CASSLGTSGRKETQYF. In nucleotides, the CDR3 is TGTGCCAGCAGCCTTGGGACTAGCGGGAGAAAAGAGACCCAGTACTTC.

This clonotype was detected ten times or more. The rearrangement uses TRBV12-3 or TRBV12-4 and TRBJ2-5; D ambiguous. V lost 4 bases and J 5 bases, leaving 5 bases between the germline ends. The CDR3 spans 11 residues. The CDR3 is CASSYKETQYF. In nucleotides, the CDR3 is TGTGCCAGCAGTTATAAGGAGACCCAGTACTTC.

This clonotype was seen ten or more times. The chain employs TRBV5-1 and TRBJ2-7; 11 bases are a match to TRBD2. The CDR3 consists of 16 residues. CDR1 is SGHRS, CDR2 YFSETQ, per germline. Trimming at V came to 0 bases and at J to 2 bases, leaving 4 bases not matched to a gene. The CDR3 region is CASSLGLAGGTYEQYF. Written as DNA, the CDR3 is TGCGCCAGCAGCTTGGGGCTAGCGGGAGGTACCTACGAGCAGTACTTC.

This clonotype was observed at least ten times. J is TRBJ2-3 and V is TRBV11-3; D remains unclear. This CDR3 contains 15 residues. Germline-derived CDR1 and CDR2 are SGHNT and YENEEA. Trimming pared 5 bases from V and 2 bases from J, leaving 14 bases between. Here the CDR3 DNA reads TGTGCCAGCAGCGTGGGCCGGACGAACACAGATACGCAGTATTTT. This sequence encodes CASSVGRTNTDTQYF.